The 20 T cell receptor beta chains below were found in one sample sequenced in a study of T and B cells in COVID-19 patients. From blood, about 250-500 ng of genomic DNA served as TRB template. Multiplex PCR with BIOMED2 TRB-A/B primer pools amplified TRB rearrangements. TCRdb reanalysed the multiplex PCR reads using MiXCR and keeps one entry per CDR3 protein. The sample lists about 3,500 distinct CDR3 sequences, 28% seen once, with 60% to 75% in the top ten. The specimen sequenced was blood. Receptors were obtained from a human donor with active COVID-19. The donor label of this sample is uncertain.

This clonotype is medium-sized by share. V and J are TRBV19 and TRBJ1-6, with TRBD1 matching over 11 bases. V shed 5 bases and J 8 bases; nucleotides not matched to a gene: 17. Germline V lookup: CDR1 LNHDA, CDR2 SQIVND (reference sequence). CDR3 length equals 19 residues. The CDR3 DNA reads TGTGCCAGTAGTGTGCACCGGGACAGGGGGAGAGTGCTCGATTCACCCCTCCACTTT. Translating gives CASSVHRDRGRVLDSPLHF.

The CDR3 region has the DNA TGTGCCATCAGTGAGGGAGGGACTCGGACTGAAGCTTTCTTT. Translating it yields CAISEGGTRTEAFF. V gene TRBV10-3 combines with J gene TRBJ1-1; tentatively, D is TRBD1 (5 bases). V shed 2 bases and J shed 5 bases, with 12 bases lying between them. The CDR3 runs 14 residues. The germline V gene has CDR1 ENHRY and CDR2 SYGVKD.

By sample share, this clonotype is medium-sized. J is TRBJ2-1 and V is TRBV5-6; 10 bases are a match to TRBD2. The CDR3 loop spans 16 amino acids. Losses at the gene ends were 0 bases for V and 4 bases for J; bases not matched to a gene: 4. Germline V gives CDR1 SGHDT, CDR2 YYEEEE. CDR3 nucleotide sequence: TGTGCCAGCAGCTTGGGGGGACTAGCGCTTTACAATGAGCAGTTCTTC. It is translated as CASSLGGLALYNEQFF. The variable domain in full, with the rest retrieved from reference TRBV5-6 and TRBJ2-1, is DAGVTQSPTHLIKTRGQQVTLRCSPKSGHDTVSWYQQALGQGPQFIFQYYEEEERQRGNFPDRFSGHQFPNYSSELNVNALLLGDSALYLCASSLGGLALYNEQFFGPGTRLTVL.

This clonotype has just a few counts. V is TRBV12-3 or TRBV12-4 and J is TRBJ2-1; D call uncertain. V was shortened by 6 bases and J by 7 bases, with 16 bases between the two germline ends. This CDR3 has 14 amino acids. For the CDR3, the DNA is TGTGCCAGCAGCTTCGGTCTAGGGCCGAATGAGCAGTTCTTC. Translated, it gives CASSFGLGPNEQFF.

This chain connects TRBV27 to TRBJ2-1; 9 nucleotides agree with TRBD2. The CDR3 runs 16 residues. V shed 5 bases and J 5 bases; nucleotides not matched to a gene: 10. The germline gives CDR1 MNHEY, CDR2 SMNVEV (reference sequence). The CDR3 DNA is TGTGCCAGCAGTCCGTACTCAGGCGGGGGGGACAATGAGCAGTTCTTC. It encodes CASSPYSGGGDNEQFF.

This CDR3 reads CASSLGGAGYTF. The CDR3 DNA reads as TGTGCCAGCAGCTTGGGGGGGGCTGGCTACACCTTC. V gene TRBV5-4 combines with J gene TRBJ1-2; possible D gene TRBD1, 6 bases. Germline loops: CDR1 SGHNT, CDR2 YYREEE (reference sequence). V was cut by 0 bases and J by 7 bases, with 7 bases left in between. This CDR3 has 12 amino acids.

The genes are TRBV15 and TRBJ1-4; D gene unclear. The V and J ends lost 4 bases and 8 bases respectively, with 17 bases between them. The CDR3 covers 15 residues. Germline lookup yields CDR1 LNHNV and CDR2 YYDKDF (reference sequence). The CDR3 DNA reads TGTGCCACCAGCACCGTCGGCGGGCTCGGGGAAAAACTGTTTTTT. Translated, it gives CATSTVGGLGEKLFF.

This clonotype was seen more than once but under ten times. The rearrangement joins TRBV19 to TRBJ1-5; D gene ambiguous. Germline V gene lookup returns CDR1 LNHDA and CDR2 SQIVND (reference sequence). There are 15 residues in the CDR3. V gave up 7 bases and J gave up 4 bases, with 17 bases separating them. The CDR3 DNA sequence: TGTGCCAGTACCCCGGACGCGGGCCATAATCAGCCCCAGCATTTT. Protein product: CASTPDAGHNQPQHF. The complete variable domain, with remaining parts taken from reference TRBV19 and TRBJ1-5, reads DGGITQSPKYLFRKEGQNVTLSCEQNLNHDAMYWYRQDPGQGLRLIYYSQIVNDFQKGDIAEGYSVSREKKESFPLTVTSAQKNPTAFYLCASTPDAGHNQPQHFGDGTRLSIL.

This chain connects TRBV5-3 to TRBJ1-1, with D unclear. TRBV5-3 is labeled an ORF, and its function is uncertain. V lost 1 base, J lost 3 bases, and 10 bases lay in between. CDR3 size: 14 residues. The CDR3 is CARSLCASHTEAFF. In DNA, the CDR3 is TGTGCCAGAAGCTTGTGCGCTTCGCACACTGAAGCTTTCTTT.

The chain links TRBV4-2 to TRBJ2-3; no clear D gene. Trimming took off 0 bases at V and 8 bases at J, with 0 bases between the two ends. Germline values: CDR1 LGHNA, CDR2 YNFKEQ. The length of the CDR3 is 10 residues. The CDR3 sequence: CASSQDTQYF. For the CDR3, the DNA is TGTGCCAGCAGCCAAGATACGCAGTATTTT.

This clonotype ranks as medium-sized. V gene TRBV15 combines with J gene TRBJ2-1; D may be TRBD2 (5 bases). The CDR3 runs 12 residues. Trimming took 4 bases from V and 10 from J, leaving 11 bases between them. Per the germline V gene, CDR1 is LNHNV and CDR2 is YYDKDF (reference sequence). CDR3 sequence (DNA): TGTGCCACCAGCACCGTTGGCGGGGAGCAGTTCTTC. Protein sequence: CATSTVGGEQFF.

This clonotype came up once. The chain joins TRBV7-9 to TRBJ1-1, with D perhaps matching TRBD1 (6 bases). Germline-derived CDR1 and CDR2 are SEHNR and FQNEAQ (reference sequence). This CDR3 comprises 12 residues. The V end was cut by 4 bases, the J end by 7 bases, with 10 bases between. CDR3 DNA: TGTGCCAGCAGCTCGACAGGAGGTGAAGCTTTCTTT. This translates into CASSSTGGEAFF. Complete variable domain (other parts from reference TRBV7-9 and TRBJ1-1): DTGVSQNPRHKITKRGQNVTFRCDPISEHNRLYWYRQTLGQGPEFLTYFQNEAQLEKSRLLSDRFSAERPKGSFSTLEIQRTEQGDSAMYLCASSSTGGEAFFGQGTRLTVV.

Of note for this clonotype: The junction and the germline gene differ at one end; a read error may be behind it. The chain is built from TRBV6-5 and TRBJ2-3; TRBD2 matches at 12 bases. The CDR3 spans 15 residues. Germline V gives CDR1 MNHEY, CDR2 SVGAGI. In DNA form, the CDR3 reads TGTGCCATCAGTGGGACTAGCGGGCTCACAGATACGCAGTATTTT. As protein: CAISGTSGLTDTQYF.

This clonotype occurred a few times. The chain uses TRBV12-3 or TRBV12-4 and TRBJ1-1; D gene uncertain. Trimming took off 3 bases at V and 5 bases at J, with 13 bases between the two ends. The CDR3 spans 14 residues. The CDR3 loop is CASSFQGFRTEAFF. The CDR3 DNA follows: TGTGCCAGCAGTTTTCAAGGTTTCCGTACTGAAGCTTTCTTT.

By its share, this clonotype is medium-sized. This chain uses TRBV12-3 or TRBV12-4 with TRBJ2-3, with TRBD2 matching 12 bases. The CDR3 has 18 amino acids. The V gene end was trimmed by 4 bases and the J gene end by 6 bases; junction bases not matched to a gene: 14. CDR3 in DNA: TGTGCCAGCAGTTCCAGAGCCCCTAGCGGGGGGGCTGCCGATACGCAGTATTTT. It translates to CASSSRAPSGGAADTQYF.

This clonotype is categorized as large. V gene TRBV27 combines with J gene TRBJ2-1; no reliable D call. This CDR3 is built from 14 residues. CDR1 and CDR2 from the germline V gene are MNHEY and SMNVEV (reference sequence). V dropped 5 bases and J dropped 7 bases, with 15 bases sitting between them. This CDR3 is CASSPRPGGNEQFF. The CDR3 region has the DNA TGTGCCAGCAGTCCCAGGCCCGGTGGGAATGAGCAGTTCTTC.

The chain carries TRBV19 and TRBJ1-5; 10 nucleotides agree with TRBD1. Germline CDR1 reads LNHDA; CDR2 reads SQIVND (reference sequence). Losses at the gene ends were 3 bases for V and 0 bases for J; bases not matched to a gene: 5. CDR3 size: 17 residues. The CDR3 spells CASSMGQGLGSNQPQHF. For the CDR3, the DNA is TGTGCCAGTAGTATGGGACAGGGGTTAGGTAGCAATCAGCCCCAGCATTTT.

This clonotype is medium-sized. The V and J genes are TRBV18 and TRBJ2-2; no clear D. The germline V and J ends were trimmed by 0 bases and 0 bases, with 14 bases remaining between them. Germline CDR1 is KGHSH and CDR2 is LQKENI. The CDR3 is made up of 18 amino acids. The CDR3 sequence: CASSPPTFRDPNTGELFF. For the CDR3, the DNA is TGTGCCAGCTCACCACCGACCTTTCGAGATCCGAACACCGGGGAGCTGTTTTTT.

There are a few counts of this clonotype. This chain connects TRBV27 to TRBJ2-5; D remains ambiguous. Germline V gene sequence: CDR1 MNHEY, CDR2 SMNVEV (reference sequence). V was clipped by 0 bases and J by 7 bases, with 21 bases between them. The CDR3 runs to 17 residues. CDR3 nucleotides: TGTGCCAGCAGTTTATCTCGGGTAATGAGCACAACGGGGACCCAGTACTTC. Protein sequence: CASSLSRVMSTTGTQYF.

J is TRBJ1-6 and V is TRBV13; D perhaps matches TRBD1 (5 bases). Germline V gene data show CDR1 as PRHDT and CDR2 as FYEKMQ (reference sequence). This CDR3 contains 17 residues. Trimming took off 2 bases at V and 0 bases at J, with 11 bases between the two ends. This CDR3 reads CASSLRQGGSYNSPLHF. CDR3 in DNA: TGTGCCAGCAGCTTAAGGCAGGGAGGCTCCTATAATTCACCCCTCCACTTT. The full variable domain, in which reference TRBV13 and TRBJ1-6 provide the parts outside the CDR3, is AAGVIQSPRHLIKEKRETATLKCYPIPRHDTVYWYQQGPGQDPQFLISFYEKMQSDKGSIPDRFSAQQFSDYHSELNMSSLELGDSALYFCASSLRQGGSYNSPLHFGNGTRLTVT.